Following are 20 T cell receptor beta chains from one sample sequenced in a study of blood T cell repertoires in COVID-19. TCRdb's copy holds only in-frame clones and misses some; the assay was immunoSEQ multiplex PCR. The sample consists of approximately 140,000 clones, around 87% of them appearing once. The sequenced material came from peripheral blood. Receptors were obtained from a man between 18 and 35 years old with COVID-19, enrolled during active disease.

V is TRBV2 and J is TRBJ2-5, with 7 nucleotides matching TRBD1. Trimming took 6 bases from V and 4 from J; bases not matched to a gene: 8. The CDR3 contains 14 residues. Germline values: CDR1 SNHLY, CDR2 FYNNEI. The CDR3 DNA sequence: TGTGCCAGCAGAGCGACAGGGCTCCGAGAGACCCAGTACTTC. It specifies CASRATGLRETQYF.

The chain employs TRBV11-2 and TRBJ2-2, with 7 nucleotides matching TRBD1. CDR1 and CDR2 from the germline V gene are SGHAT and FQNNGV. Trimming removed 5 bases from V and 5 bases from J; junction bases left unmatched: 5. CDR3 length equals 14 residues. The CDR3 DNA reads as TGTGCCAGCAGCGACAGGGTCGCGACCGGGGAGCTGTTTTTT. This encodes CASSDRVATGELFF.

The chain employs TRBV25-1 and TRBJ2-1, with TRBD1 as a possible D gene (5 bases). CDR3 length equals 15 residues. The germline CDR1 and CDR2 sequences are MGHDK and SYGVNS. V was pared by 2 bases and J by 12 bases, with 20 bases between. CDR3 coding DNA: TGTGCCAGCAGTGAAACCTCAGACCCTTCAGGGTGGCAGTTCTTC. It codes for CASSETSDPSGWQFF. The full variable domain, rest sourced from reference TRBV25-1 and TRBJ2-1, is EADIYQTPRYLVIGTGKKITLECSQTMGHDKMYWYQQDPGMELHLIHYSYGVNSTEKGDLSSESTVSRIRTEHFPLTLESARPSHTSQYLCASSETSDPSGWQFFGPGTRLTVL.

This chain joins TRBV6-5 and TRBJ1-2, with 8 bases fitting TRBD1. Losses at the gene ends were 2 bases for V and 6 bases for J; bases not matched to a gene: 11. From germline, CDR1 is MNHEY and CDR2 SVGAGI. The CDR3 is 16 amino acids. DNA for the CDR3: TGTGCCAGCAGTTACGGAGAGGGGCAGGGGGCCAATGGCTACACCTTC. Translated: CASSYGEGQGANGYTF.

This sequence joins TRBV6-5 and TRBJ1-5; no reliable D call. Between the trimmed V and J ends, which lost 6 bases and 0 bases, there was a span of 12 bases. This CDR3 is built from 15 residues. Germline assignment: CDR1 MNHEY and CDR2 SVGAGI. The CDR3 DNA sequence: TGTGCCAGCAGACTGGTCTCGTATAGCAATCAGCCCCAGCATTTT. It translates to CASRLVSYSNQPQHF.

J is TRBJ1-1 and V is TRBV19, with a tentative D call TRBD1 (5 bases). The germline gives CDR1 LNHDA, CDR2 SQIVND (reference sequence). This CDR3 comprises 14 residues. Trimming cost V 3 bases and J 4 bases, with 12 bases left between them. The CDR3 bases are TGTGCCAGTAGTATCTCGGATAGGGGCACTGAAGCTTTCTTT. Its translation is CASSISDRGTEAFF.

CDR3 bases: TGTGCCAGCAGAAAGGGGACAGGGGGCTCCTACAATGAGCAGTTCTTC. It is translated as CASRKGTGGSYNEQFF. The V call is TRBV28, the J call TRBJ2-1; TRBD1 matches at 11 bases. Trimming removed 6 bases from V and 0 bases from J; junction bases left unmatched: 4. This CDR3 is built from 16 residues. Germline-derived CDR1 and CDR2 are MDHEN and SYDVKM.

This rearrangement joins TRBV5-4 to TRBJ2-4; 11 nucleotides match TRBD1. The trim removed 3 bases at V and 6 bases at J, leaving 2 bases unmatched. The CDR3 contains 14 residues. Germline V CDR1 and CDR2: SGHNT, YYREEE (reference sequence). The CDR3 DNA sequence: TGTGCCAGCAGCTACGGACAGGGGGCAAACATTCAGTACTTC. It yields the protein CASSYGQGANIQYF.

CDR3: CASTDGREWVYEQYF. In DNA form, the CDR3 reads TGTGCCAGCACCGATGGGAGGGAGTGGGTCTACGAGCAGTACTTC. The rearrangement links TRBV28 to TRBJ2-7, with 7 positions matching TRBD2. This CDR3 has 15 amino acids. Trimming took 7 bases from V and 3 from J; bases not matched to a gene: 12. CDR1 MDHEN and CDR2 SYDVKM come from the germline V gene.

CDR3 coding DNA: TGTGCCAGCAGCTTAGGGGGACAGCGGACCCAAGAGACCCAGTACTTC. Its translation: CASSLGGQRTQETQYF. The chain links TRBV7-7 to TRBJ2-5, with TRBD1 identical over 7 bases. CDR1 and CDR2 from the germline V gene are SSHAT and FNYEAQ (reference sequence). The junction had 6 bases not matched to a gene; V was cut back by 1 base and J by 1 base. This CDR3 spans 16 amino acids.

This rearrangement joins TRBV6-5 to TRBJ2-7, with D possibly being TRBD2 (6 bases). Germline-derived CDR1 and CDR2 are MNHEY and SVGAGI. Trimming cost V 6 bases and J 3 bases, with 9 bases left between them. The CDR3 covers 12 residues. CDR3 sequence (DNA): TGTGCCAGCAGCGGGACTGGCTACGAGCAGTACTTC. Translating gives CASSGTGYEQYF.

This chain uses TRBV9 with TRBJ2-4; no firm D call. CDR3 length equals 16 residues. CDR1 SGDLS and CDR2 YYNGEE come from the germline V gene. V lost 0 bases and J 0 bases, leaving 10 bases between the germline ends. CDR3 sequence (DNA): TGTGCCAGCAGCGTAGGCCCCACATTAGCCAAAAACATTCAGTACTTC. The encoded protein is CASSVGPTLAKNIQYF. Full variable domain (remainder filled in from reference TRBV9 and TRBJ2-4): DSGVTQTPKHLITATGQRVTLRCSPRSGDLSVYWYQQSLDQGLQFLIQYYNGEERAKGNILERFSAQQFPDLHSELNLSSLELGDSALYFCASSVGPTLAKNIQYFGAGTRLSVL.

The sample holds a few counts of this clone. J is TRBJ2-2 and V is TRBV6-2 or TRBV6-3; 7 positions agree with TRBD1. The V and J ends lost 6 bases and 6 bases, in that order; junction bases with no gene match: 7. CDR3 length: 14 residues. The germline V gene encodes CDR1 MNHEY and CDR2 SVGEGT. CDR3 amino acids: CASSTTGDSGELFF. CDR3 nucleotide sequence: TGTGCCAGCAGCACAACAGGGGATTCCGGGGAGCTGTTTTTT.

The chain carries TRBV27 and TRBJ2-3, with TRBD1 matching 9 bases. The germline CDR1 and CDR2 sequences are MNHEY and SMNVEV (reference sequence). The CDR3 length is 18 residues. Trimming cost V 4 bases and J 0 bases; bases outside gene matches: 11. This CDR3 reads CASSSDRGSGGSTDTQYF. The CDR3, as DNA: TGTGCCAGCAGTTCGGACAGGGGATCTGGGGGGAGCACAGATACGCAGTATTTT.

V is TRBV19 and J is TRBJ1-1; a weak D match, TRBD1 (6 bases). V was cut by 7 bases and J by 3 bases, with 18 bases left in between. The CDR3 is 15 amino acids. CDR1 LNHDA and CDR2 SQIVND come from the germline V gene (reference sequence). In DNA, the CDR3 is TGTGCCAGTATCCCCTCGGGGGGCGAACACACTGAAGCTTTCTTT. It translates to CASIPSGGEHTEAFF.

V usage is TRBV5-1 and J usage is TRBJ2-3; a weak D match, TRBD2 (5 bases). CDR3 length: 14 residues. The germline CDR1 and CDR2 sequences are SGHRS and YFSETQ. Deletions cut 7 bases from V and 6 bases from J, with 18 bases between. The CDR3 reads CASRGPQEPDTQYF. CDR3 in DNA: TGCGCCAGCCGAGGGCCTCAAGAGCCGGATACGCAGTATTTT.

The rearrangement links TRBV19 to TRBJ2-3; TRBD2 agrees at 13 bases. The CDR3 totals 17 residues. From germline, CDR1 is LNHDA and CDR2 SQIVND (reference sequence). The junction had 9 bases not matched to a gene; V was cut back by 5 bases and J by 4 bases. The CDR3 here is CASSHLTSGRAADTQYF. CDR3 bases: TGTGCCAGTAGTCATTTAACTAGCGGGAGGGCTGCAGATACGCAGTATTTT.

This clone is a singleton in its sample. The V call is TRBV4-3, the J call TRBJ2-1, with D possibly matching TRBD2 (6 bases). V dropped 1 base and J dropped 6 bases, with 16 bases sitting between them. The CDR3 length is 16 residues. The germline V gene encodes CDR1 LGHNA and CDR2 YSLEER. The CDR3, as DNA: TGCGCCAGCAGCCAAGTTTACGGGAGTAGTTTCAATGAGCAGTTCTTC. It is translated as CASSQVYGSSFNEQFF.

The chain is built from TRBV7-9 and TRBJ1-1; D unresolved. Germline V gives CDR1 SEHNR, CDR2 FQNEAQ (reference sequence). The CDR3 length is 13 residues. The V end lost 6 bases, the J end lost 0 bases, and 8 bases lay between the germline ends. For the CDR3, the DNA is TGTGCCAGCAGTATCGAGCTGAACACTGAAGCTTTCTTT. Amino acid sequence: CASSIELNTEAFF.

The rearrangement links TRBV3-1 (or the pseudogene TRBV3-2) to TRBJ2-2, with TRBD2 identical over 12 bases. V lost 3 bases to trimming and J lost 1 base; unmatched junction nucleotides: 15. This CDR3 has 21 amino acids. CDR1 and CDR2 from the germline V gene are LGHDT and YNNKEL (reference sequence). The CDR3 nucleotides are TGTGCCAGCAGCCAGATTCCGGGACTAGCGGGCCACGAAAGGAACACCGGGGAGCTGTTTTTT. It yields the protein CASSQIPGLAGHERNTGELFF.